The source of this T cell receptor (beta chain) is a study of CD8+ T cells in alopecia areata. Germline V gene data show CDR1 as SGHRS and CDR2 as YFSETQ. This CDR3 is built from 15 residues. V lost 2 bases, J lost 3 bases, and 3 bases stayed unmatched. Treatment described: oral pan-JAK inhibitor, 5-10 mg twice daily. Individuals with alopecia areata gave both lesional scalp punch biopsies and peripheral blood for collection. Extracted RNA was reverse transcribed into cDNA, the sequencing template. Data came from immunoSEQ multiplex PCR; TCRdb stores just in-frame clones and leaves some out. The sample shows about 97,000 clones, around 60% of them seen only once. This clone was observed a handful of times.

The chain uses TRBV5-1 and TRBJ2-1; TRBD1 aligns across 9 bases. The specimen was CD8+ T cells sorted from blood, collected at approximately week 56, from a patient treated with tofacitinib. The sequence was obtained from a human donor with alopecia areata. The chain's CDR3 is CASSFGTGLYNEQFF. In DNA, the CDR3 is TGCGCCAGCAGCTTCGGGACAGGGCTCTACAATGAGCAGTTCTTC.